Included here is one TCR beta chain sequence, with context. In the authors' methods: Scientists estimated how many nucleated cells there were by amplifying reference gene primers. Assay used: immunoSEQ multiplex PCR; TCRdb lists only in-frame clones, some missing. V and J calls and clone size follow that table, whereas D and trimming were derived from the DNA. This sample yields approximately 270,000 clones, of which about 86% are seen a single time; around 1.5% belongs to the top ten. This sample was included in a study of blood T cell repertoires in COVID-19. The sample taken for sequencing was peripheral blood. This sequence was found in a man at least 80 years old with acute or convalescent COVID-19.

The CDR3 sequence: CASSITGDFDEQYF. CDR3 nucleotides: TGTGCCAGTAGTATTACAGGGGATTTCGACGAGCAGTACTTC. The chain uses TRBV19 and TRBJ2-7; 7 bases align to TRBD1. The CDR3 has 14 amino acids. The germline V gene has CDR1 LNHDA and CDR2 SQIVND (reference sequence). V dropped 3 bases and J dropped 5; count of bases not matched to a gene: 7.